The T cell receptor beta chain under discussion was sequenced for a study of blood T cell repertoires in COVID-19. Study information: Donors in the United States, Italy and Spain gave samples during acute or convalescent COVID-19. From T cells, B-cell-depleted T cells, or PBMCs came the material, which was cDNA or gDNA.

The CDR3 runs to 14 residues. Germline loops: CDR1 MDHEN, CDR2 SYDVKM. Between the trimmed V and J ends, which lost 6 bases and 7 bases, there was a span of 13 bases. Profiled with immunoSEQ multiplex PCR; TCRdb holds only in-frame clones, not every one. The repertoire holds nearly 200,000 clones, with about four fifths as singletons. This receptor was taken from a woman aged 70 to 79 with active or convalescent COVID-19. The source material was peripheral blood. V usage is TRBV28 and J usage is TRBJ1-6; tentative D call: TRBD1 (5 bases). The CDR3 DNA reads as TGTGCCAGCAGGACGGAGGGGCGGAATTCACCCCTCCACTTT. It codes for CASRTEGRNSPLHF.